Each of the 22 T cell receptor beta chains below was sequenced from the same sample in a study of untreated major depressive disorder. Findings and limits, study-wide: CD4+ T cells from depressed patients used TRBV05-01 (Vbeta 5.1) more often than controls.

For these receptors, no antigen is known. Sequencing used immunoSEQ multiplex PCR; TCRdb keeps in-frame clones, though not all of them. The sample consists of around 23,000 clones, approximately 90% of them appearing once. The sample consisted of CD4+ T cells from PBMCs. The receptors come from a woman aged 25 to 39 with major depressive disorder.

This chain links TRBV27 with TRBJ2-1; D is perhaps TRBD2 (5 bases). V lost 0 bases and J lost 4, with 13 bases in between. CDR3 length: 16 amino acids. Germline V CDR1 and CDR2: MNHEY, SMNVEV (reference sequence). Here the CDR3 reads CASSLSTSGTYNEQFF. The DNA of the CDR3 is TGTGCCAGCAGTTTATCGACTTCGGGAACGTACAATGAGCAGTTCTTC.

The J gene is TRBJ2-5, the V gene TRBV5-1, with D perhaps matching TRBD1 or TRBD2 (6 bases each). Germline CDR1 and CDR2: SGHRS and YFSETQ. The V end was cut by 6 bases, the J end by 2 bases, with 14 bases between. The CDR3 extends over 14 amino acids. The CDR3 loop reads CASNTGRNQETQYF. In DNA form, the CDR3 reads TGCGCCAGCAATACAGGGAGGAATCAAGAGACCCAGTACTTC.

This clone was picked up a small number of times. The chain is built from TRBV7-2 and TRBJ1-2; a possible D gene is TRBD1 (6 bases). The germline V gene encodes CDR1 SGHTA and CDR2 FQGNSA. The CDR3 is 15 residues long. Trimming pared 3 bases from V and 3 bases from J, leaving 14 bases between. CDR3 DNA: TGTGCCAGCAGCTTGTCGGGGGCGCACGACTATGGCTACACCTTC. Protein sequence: CASSLSGAHDYGYTF. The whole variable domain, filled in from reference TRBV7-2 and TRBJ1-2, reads GAGVSQSPSNKVTEKGKDVELRCDPISGHTALYWYRQSLGQGLEFLIYFQGNSAPDKSGLPSDRFSAERTGGSVSTLTIQRTQQEDSAVYLCASSLSGAHDYGYTFGSGTRLTVV.

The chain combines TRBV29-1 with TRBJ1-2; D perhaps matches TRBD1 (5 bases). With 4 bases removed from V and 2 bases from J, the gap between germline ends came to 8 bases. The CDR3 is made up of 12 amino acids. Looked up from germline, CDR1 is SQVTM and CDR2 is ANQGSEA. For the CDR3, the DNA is TGCAGCGTTGCTTGGGGCAACTATGGCTACACCTTC. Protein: CSVAWGNYGYTF.

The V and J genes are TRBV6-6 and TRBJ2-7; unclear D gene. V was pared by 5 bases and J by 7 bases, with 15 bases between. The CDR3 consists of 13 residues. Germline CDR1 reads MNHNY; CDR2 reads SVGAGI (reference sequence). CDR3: CASSPTAQREQYF. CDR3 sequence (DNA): TGTGCCAGCAGTCCGACTGCACAGAGGGAGCAGTACTTC.

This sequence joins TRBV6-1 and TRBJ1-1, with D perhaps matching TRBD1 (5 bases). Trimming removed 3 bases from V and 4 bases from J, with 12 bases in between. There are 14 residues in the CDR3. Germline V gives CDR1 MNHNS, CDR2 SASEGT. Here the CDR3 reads CASSDPTGGTEAFF. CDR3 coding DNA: TGTGCCAGCAGTGATCCGACGGGGGGCACTGAAGCTTTCTTT.

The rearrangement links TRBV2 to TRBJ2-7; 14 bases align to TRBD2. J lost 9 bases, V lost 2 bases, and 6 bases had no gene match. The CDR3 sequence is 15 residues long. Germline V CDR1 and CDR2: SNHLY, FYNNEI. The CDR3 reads CASSEKGTSGSRQYF. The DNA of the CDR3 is TGTGCCAGCAGTGAAAAAGGGACTAGCGGGAGTAGGCAGTACTTC.

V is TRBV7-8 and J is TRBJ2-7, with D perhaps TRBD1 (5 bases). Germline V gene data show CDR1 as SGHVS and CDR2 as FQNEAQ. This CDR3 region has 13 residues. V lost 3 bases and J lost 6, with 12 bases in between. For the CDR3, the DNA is TGTGCCAGCAGCTTTTCCAGGGTAGGCGAGCAGTACTTC. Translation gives CASSFSRVGEQYF. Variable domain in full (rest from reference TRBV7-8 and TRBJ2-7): GAGVSQSPRYKVAKRGQDVALRCDPISGHVSLFWYQQALGQGPEFLTYFQNEAQLDKSGLPSDRFFAERPEGSVSTLKIQRTQQEDSAVYLCASSFSRVGEQYFGPGTRLTVT.

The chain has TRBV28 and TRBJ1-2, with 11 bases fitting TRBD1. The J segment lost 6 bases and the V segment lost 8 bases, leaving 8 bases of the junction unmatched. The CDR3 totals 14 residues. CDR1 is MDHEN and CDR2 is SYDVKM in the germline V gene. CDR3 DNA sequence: TGTGCCAGCGGAACGGACAGGGGGCTTCATGGCTACACCTTC. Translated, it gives CASGTDRGLHGYTF.

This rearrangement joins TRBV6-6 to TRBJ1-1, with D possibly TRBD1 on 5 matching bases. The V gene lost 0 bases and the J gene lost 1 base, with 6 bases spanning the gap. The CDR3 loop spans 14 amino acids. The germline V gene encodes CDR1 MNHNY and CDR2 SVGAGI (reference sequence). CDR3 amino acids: CASSYSGTNTEAFF. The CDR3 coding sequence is TGTGCCAGCAGTTACTCAGGGACGAACACTGAAGCTTTCTTT.

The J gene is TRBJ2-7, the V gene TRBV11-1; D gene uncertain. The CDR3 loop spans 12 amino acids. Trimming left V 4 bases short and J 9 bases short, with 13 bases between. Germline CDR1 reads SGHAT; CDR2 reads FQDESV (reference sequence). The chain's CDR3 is CASSSAELGQYF. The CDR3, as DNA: TGTGCCAGCAGCTCCGCGGAATTGGGGCAGTACTTC.

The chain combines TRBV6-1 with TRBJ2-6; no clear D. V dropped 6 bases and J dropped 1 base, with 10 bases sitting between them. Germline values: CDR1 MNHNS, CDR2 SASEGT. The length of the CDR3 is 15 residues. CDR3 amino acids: CASSEMGSGANVLTF. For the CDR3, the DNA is TGTGCCAGCAGCGAGATGGGTTCTGGGGCCAACGTCCTGACTTTC.

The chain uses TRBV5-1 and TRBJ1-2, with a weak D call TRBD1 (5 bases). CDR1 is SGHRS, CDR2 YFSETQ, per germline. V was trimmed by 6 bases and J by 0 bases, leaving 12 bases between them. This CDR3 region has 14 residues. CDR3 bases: TGCGCCAGCACCGGTGGGGGGGCTAACTATGGCTACACCTTC. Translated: CASTGGGANYGYTF.

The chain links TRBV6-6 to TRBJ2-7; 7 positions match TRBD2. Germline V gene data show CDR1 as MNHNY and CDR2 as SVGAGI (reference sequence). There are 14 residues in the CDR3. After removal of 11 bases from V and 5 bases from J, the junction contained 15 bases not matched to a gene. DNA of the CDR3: TGTGCCGGAGGGGCGGGAGCCCTCGGGAACGAGCAGTACTTC. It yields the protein CAGGAGALGNEQYF.

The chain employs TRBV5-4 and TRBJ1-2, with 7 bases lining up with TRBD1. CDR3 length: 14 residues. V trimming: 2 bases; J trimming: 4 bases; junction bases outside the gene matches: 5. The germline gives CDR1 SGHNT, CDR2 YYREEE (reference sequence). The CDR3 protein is CASSFDRAGYGYTF. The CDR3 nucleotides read TGTGCCAGCAGCTTTGACAGGGCAGGCTATGGCTACACCTTC.

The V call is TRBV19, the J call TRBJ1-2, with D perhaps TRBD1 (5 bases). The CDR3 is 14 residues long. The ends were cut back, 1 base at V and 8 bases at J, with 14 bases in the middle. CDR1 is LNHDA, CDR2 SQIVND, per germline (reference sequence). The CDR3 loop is CASSIGGGLGGYTF. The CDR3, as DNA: TGTGCCAGTAGTATAGGGGGGGGACTAGGCGGCTACACCTTC.

CDR3 protein: CASSYSRQGTDTQYF. The CDR3 DNA reads as TGTGCCAGCAGTTACTCGAGACAGGGCACAGATACGCAGTATTTT. The chain links TRBV6-5 to TRBJ2-3; D perhaps matches TRBD1 (6 bases). The V end was cut by 0 bases, the J end by 1 base, with 8 bases between. Germline CDR1 and CDR2: MNHEY and SVGAGI. The CDR3 contains 15 residues.

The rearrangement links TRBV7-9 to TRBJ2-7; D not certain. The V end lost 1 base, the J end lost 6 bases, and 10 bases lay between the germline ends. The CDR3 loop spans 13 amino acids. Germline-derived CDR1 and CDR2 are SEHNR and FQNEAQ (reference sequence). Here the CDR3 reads CASSLGEWSEQYF. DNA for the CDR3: TGTGCCAGCAGCTTAGGAGAATGGAGCGAGCAGTACTTC.

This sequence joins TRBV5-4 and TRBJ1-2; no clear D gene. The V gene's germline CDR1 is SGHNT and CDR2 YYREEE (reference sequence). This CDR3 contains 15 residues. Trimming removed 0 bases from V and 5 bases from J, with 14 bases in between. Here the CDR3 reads CASSLVARLRYGYTF. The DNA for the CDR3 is TGTGCCAGCAGCTTGGTTGCCCGCCTGAGATATGGCTACACCTTC.

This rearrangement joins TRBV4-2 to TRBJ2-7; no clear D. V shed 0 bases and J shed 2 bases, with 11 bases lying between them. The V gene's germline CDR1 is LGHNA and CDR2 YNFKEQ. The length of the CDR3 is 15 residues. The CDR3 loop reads CASSQDPVRTYEQYF. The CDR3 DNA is TGTGCCAGCAGCCAAGATCCGGTTAGAACCTACGAGCAGTACTTC.

CDR3 DNA sequence: TGCGCCAGCAGCGCACTAGTTCGGGCAGGGGAGCTGTTTTTT. Its translation is CASSALVRAGELFF. The V gene is TRBV5-1, the J gene TRBJ2-2; a weak D match, TRBD2 (5 bases). There are 14 residues in the CDR3. Germline CDR1 reads SGHRS; CDR2 reads YFSETQ. V was clipped by 4 bases and J by 8 bases, with 15 bases between them.

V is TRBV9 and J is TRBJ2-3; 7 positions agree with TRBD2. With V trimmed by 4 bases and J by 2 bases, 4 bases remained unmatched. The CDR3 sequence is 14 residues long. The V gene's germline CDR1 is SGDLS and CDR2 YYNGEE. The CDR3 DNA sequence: TGTGCCAGCAGCTATCTAGCGGCCACAGATACGCAGTATTTT. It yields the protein CASSYLAATDTQYF. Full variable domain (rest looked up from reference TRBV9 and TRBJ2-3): DSGVTQTPKHLITATGQRVTLRCSPRSGDLSVYWYQQSLDQGLQFLIQYYNGEERAKGNILERFSAQQFPDLHSELNLSSLELGDSALYFCASSYLAATDTQYFGPGTRLTVL.